This T cell receptor (beta chain) stems from a study of cytomegalovirus exposure and HLA in healthy donors. Turning to the study itself: An earlier analysis found 110 million or so unique TCR beta sequences from approximately 190 million T cells.

With regard to this clone: What it recognizes is unknown.

The CDR3 totals 16 residues. V lost 6 bases to trimming and J lost 4 bases; unmatched junction nucleotides: 7. CDR1 SGHTA and CDR2 FQGNSA come from the germline V gene. General study points: Cytomegalovirus-associated status was assigned to some 180 TCR beta chains. Sequence variants that were highly shared formed a cluster that was likely a sequencing artifact.

The PCR made use of 60 Vbeta and 13 Jbeta primers. The repertoire was sequenced with immunoSEQ multiplex PCR; TCRdb's copy has only in-frame clones and lacks some. Seen here are about 130,000 clones, about 80% observed once, and the top ten hold around 2.5%. The rearrangement links TRBV7-2 to TRBJ1-4; 11 nucleotides match TRBD1. Sequenced sample: PBMCs. This receptor was identified in a man under 40 in good health and CMV-seronegative. The CDR3 DNA sequence: TGTGCCAGCAGTCCCGGGACAGGGGGATTTAATGAAAAACTGTTTTTT. Its translation is CASSPGTGGFNEKLFF.